Listed below are T cell receptor beta chains from one sample, sequenced in a study of shared clonotypes between healthy human individuals. Sequencing used immunoSEQ multiplex PCR; TCRdb keeps in-frame clones, though not all of them. The table lists 2 million to 2.5 million clones, approximately 96% of them singletons. The sequencing sample was made of naive CD4+ T cells sorted from blood. The source of these receptors is a man aged 18 to 30 in good health. The CDR3 runs from the conserved cysteine through the conserved F or W. The D gene is left open where the match is weak. Some rows have no size entry. The others give once, few or many, or a class for an expanded clone.

J,V,size,D,DNA,CDR3
TRBJ1-4,TRBV5-4,NA,TRBD1,TGTGCCAGCAGCTTTTCACAGGGGAAGAATGAAAAACTGTTTTTT,CASSFSQGKNEKLFF
TRBJ1-2,TRBV28,NA,TRBD1,TGTGCCAGCAGTTTATTGGGACAGGCCTTGTTTGGCGGCTACACCTTC,CASSLLGQALFGGYTF
TRBJ2-3,TRBV10-1,NA,NA,TGCGCCAGCAGTGAGTCGGGACTTAGCACAGATACGCAGTATTTT,CASSESGLSTDTQYF
TRBJ2-3,TRBV5-4,NA,NA,TGTGCCAGCGGAGGGGGGGCGGATTCTAGCACAGATACGCAGTATTTT,CASGGGADSSTDTQYF
TRBJ2-7,TRBV7-2,NA,NA,TGTGCCAGCAGCCTAAGACAAACCTACGAGCAGTACTTC,CASSLRQTYEQYF
TRBJ1-6,TRBV18,once,TRBD1,TGTGCCAGCTCACCCTGGACAGGGCTGGATTCACCCCTCCACTTT,CASSPWTGLDSPLHF
TRBJ1-1,TRBV9,once,NA,TGTGCCAGCAGCGCTGGGGTAGGGAACACTGAAGCTTTCTTT,CASSAGVGNTEAFF
TRBJ1-6,TRBV4-1,NA,TRBD1,TGCGCCAGCAGCCAAAAAATCAAAGGACAGGGAGGCTATAATTCACCCCTCCACTTT,CASSQKIKGQGGYNSPLHF
TRBJ1-6,TRBV11-2,NA,NA,TGTGCCAGCAGCTTGGGGAGCTCCTATAATTCACCCCTCCACTTT,CASSLGSSYNSPLHF
TRBJ1-5,TRBV2,NA,TRBD1,TGTGCCAGCACCCGGGGACAGGGATATCAGCCCCAGCATTTT,CASTRGQGYQPQHF